The clone carrying this T cell receptor beta chain was detected ten times or more. The antigen is unknown. The data were taken from a study of regulatory T cells in long-lasting Graves disease. Findings and limits, study-wide: Persistent disease preferred TRBV28, TRBJ1-2 and TRBJ2-5; new disease, TRBV20-1 and TRBJ2-1.

The time point: newly diagnosed GD, antithyroid drugs for less than 3 months. Scientists built the TCR library using RNA that was extracted from PBMCs. Doctors identified Graves' disease using the American Thyroid Association guidelines. CDR3-region Arm-PCR and iRepertoire HTBI primers produced the TCR beta libraries. In TCRdb, the multiplex PCR reads were re-called with MiXCR into one record per CDR3 protein. Of 400,000 to 550,000 distinct CDR3 sequences listed, about 17% are singletons. The junction had 4 bases not matched to a gene; V was cut back by 10 bases and J by 1 base. Per germline, CDR1 MDHEN and CDR2 SYDVKM. The CDR3 sequence is 13 residues long. These sequences were also reported in another study, on T cells in Graves' hyperthyroidism and ophthalmopathy. That paper states: TCR CDR3 regions were first amplified by RT-PCR with HTBI primers.

Sequences were derived from peripheral blood mononuclear cells (PBMCs), sampled at new diagnosis, from a patient treated with antithyroid drugs. The sequence was obtained from a woman in her thirties with Graves disease. The V and J genes are TRBV28 and TRBJ1-5; 7 positions match TRBD1. In DNA form, the CDR3 reads TGTGCCAACTCCAGGGGGAGCAATCAGCCCCAGCATTTT. Protein product: CANSRGSNQPQHF.